A single sample is the source of the 26 T cell receptor beta chains below, sequenced in a study of T cell responses to AZD1222 COVID-19 vaccine. Sequencing was performed with immunoSEQ multiplex PCR; in TCRdb, only in-frame clones are kept and a portion is missing. The sample includes 100,000 or so clones, around 94% seen only once; the top ten take less than 2.5%. This material consisted of peripheral blood, taken on day 0 of AZD1222 vaccination. The receptors stem from an adult in good health.

This clone showed up just once. The chain couples TRBV9 to TRBJ2-3; TRBD2 agrees at 8 bases. The CDR3 is 17 amino acids. Germline CDR1 reads SGDLS; CDR2 reads YYNGEE. V dropped 4 bases and J dropped 4; count of bases not matched to a gene: 14. This CDR3 is CASSPYFSGSAADTQYF. CDR3 DNA: TGTGCCAGCAGCCCTTACTTCAGCGGGAGCGCAGCAGATACGCAGTATTTT. Full variable domain (missing parts from reference TRBV9 and TRBJ2-3): DSGVTQTPKHLITATGQRVTLRCSPRSGDLSVYWYQQSLDQGLQFLIQYYNGEERAKGNILERFSAQQFPDLHSELNLSSLELGDSALYFCASSPYFSGSAADTQYFGPGTRLTVL.

The CDR3 sequence: CASSHRTGNRDYEQYF. Here the CDR3 DNA reads TGTGCCAGCAGCCATAGGACGGGAAACAGGGACTACGAGCAGTACTTC. The chain has TRBV14 and TRBJ2-7, with D maybe TRBD1 (6 bases). The germline gives CDR1 SGHDN, CDR2 FVKESK. Trimming removed 3 bases at V and 3 bases at J, with 18 bases between. This CDR3 is 16 amino acids long.

The rearrangement links TRBV5-1 to TRBJ2-5; 7 bases line up with TRBD1. With V trimmed by 5 bases and J by 0 bases, 10 bases remained unmatched. Germline V gene data show CDR1 as SGHRS and CDR2 as YFSETQ. The CDR3 has 16 residues. The CDR3 here is CASRLSGQINQETQYF. The CDR3 DNA is TGCGCCAGCAGATTATCGGGACAGATAAACCAAGAGACCCAGTACTTC.

V gene TRBV6-2 or TRBV6-3 combines with J gene TRBJ2-1, with 10 nucleotides matching TRBD2. V dropped 4 bases and J dropped 8; count of bases not matched to a gene: 8. The CDR3 totals 15 residues. CDR1 is MNHEY, CDR2 SVGEGT, per germline. For the CDR3, the DNA is TGTGCCAGCAGTTTATCCAGCGGGAGGGCCCATGAGCAGTTCTTC. It codes for CASSLSSGRAHEQFF.

The rearrangement links TRBV28 to TRBJ1-1; 8 bases line up with TRBD1. The CDR3 is 14 residues long. Per the germline V gene, CDR1 is MDHEN and CDR2 is SYDVKM. With 6 bases clipped from V and 0 bases from J, the junction kept 3 bases outside the gene matches. The CDR3 DNA is TGTGCCAGCAGGACAGGGGTCATGAACACTGAAGCTTTCTTT. This translates into CASRTGVMNTEAFF.

The chain uses TRBV19 and TRBJ2-1; D not resolved. V lost 8 bases, J lost 3 bases, and 11 bases lay in between. Germline-derived CDR1 and CDR2 are LNHDA and SQIVND (reference sequence). This CDR3 is built from 13 residues. CDR3 DNA: TGTGCCAGTTCGGCCTCGGGCTACAATGAGCAGTTCTTC. The encoded protein is CASSASGYNEQFF. Full variable domain (missing parts from reference TRBV19 and TRBJ2-1): DGGITQSPKYLFRKEGQNVTLSCEQNLNHDAMYWYRQDPGQGLRLIYYSQIVNDFQKGDIAEGYSVSREKKESFPLTVTSAQKNPTAFYLCASSASGYNEQFFGPGTRLTVL.

Turning to this clone: A read error is likely, as this CDR3 ends without the conserved phenylalanine or tryptophan. The limits of the CDR3 on the DNA are not certain, so only TCRdb's listed CDR3 is given. The chain links TRBV9 to TRBJ1-4. Per germline, CDR1 SGDLS and CDR2 YYNGEE. The CDR3 spans 10 amino acids, including both terminal residues. The CDR3 protein is CASSVATQTA.

The rearrangement links TRBV5-1 to TRBJ2-7, with no clear D. Germline V CDR1 and CDR2: SGHRS, YFSETQ. V was clipped by 1 base and J by 0 bases, with 11 bases between them. The CDR3 is 15 residues long. Here the CDR3 reads CASSLLAASSYEQYF. CDR3 bases: TGCGCCAGCAGCTTGCTGGCGGCCAGCTCCTACGAGCAGTACTTC. Together with reference TRBV5-1 and TRBJ2-7, the CDR3 gives the full variable domain: KAGVTQTPRYLIKTRGQQVTLSCSPISGHRSVSWYQQTPGQGLQFLFEYFSETQRNKGNFPGRFSGRQFSNSRSEMNVSTLELGDSALYLCASSLLAASSYEQYFGPGTRLTVT.

This clone was counted between two and nine times. The chain recombines TRBV18 with TRBJ1-1; a possible D gene is TRBD1 (6 bases). The ends were cut back, 2 bases at V and 4 bases at J, with 14 bases in the middle. This CDR3 spans 15 amino acids. The germline gives CDR1 KGHSH, CDR2 LQKENI. The CDR3 sequence is CASSPSQGKGTEAFF. DNA for the CDR3: TGTGCCAGCTCACCAAGTCAGGGGAAGGGCACTGAAGCTTTCTTT.

The rearrangement links TRBV28 to TRBJ1-1, with D perhaps matching TRBD1 (5 bases). V was pared by 3 bases and J by 7 bases, with 12 bases between. Germline V gene lookup returns CDR1 MDHEN and CDR2 SYDVKM. This CDR3 is built from 13 residues. CDR3 bases: TGTGCCAGCAGTTTTGGCAGGGTATATGAAGCTTTCTTT. Its translation is CASSFGRVYEAFF.

This sequence joins TRBV6-5 and TRBJ1-1; unclear D gene. CDR3 length: 11 amino acids. Germline V gene lookup returns CDR1 MNHEY and CDR2 SVGAGI. Trimming stripped 7 bases from V and 1 base from J, with 4 bases between. The CDR3 sequence is CASNGNTEAFF. Here the CDR3 DNA reads TGTGCCAGCAACGGGAACACTGAAGCTTTCTTT.

J is TRBJ1-2 and V is TRBV24-1; D is possibly TRBD1 (5 bases). V dropped 0 bases and J dropped 2 bases, with 15 bases sitting between them. Germline V gene sequence: CDR1 KGHDR, CDR2 SFDVKD. CDR3 length equals 17 residues. The chain's CDR3 is CATSDLGRTGANYGYTF. DNA for the CDR3: TGTGCCACCAGTGATTTGGGTAGAACAGGAGCCAACTATGGCTACACCTTC.

This sequence joins TRBV7-6 and TRBJ2-7; either TRBD1 or TRBD2 may fit D (5 bases each). This CDR3 spans 13 amino acids. The germline V and J ends were trimmed by 6 bases and 0 bases, with 9 bases remaining between them. The germline V gene encodes CDR1 SGHVS and CDR2 FNYEAQ. The CDR3 loop is CASRGDDSYEQYF. As DNA, the CDR3 is TGTGCCAGCAGAGGGGACGACTCCTACGAGCAGTACTTC.

J is TRBJ1-5 and V is TRBV4-1; 7 bases map to TRBD1. CDR1 and CDR2 from the germline V gene are MGHRA and YSYEKL. Trimming took 4 bases from V and 3 from J; bases not matched to a gene: 6. The CDR3 is 15 residues long. The DNA of the CDR3 is TGCGCCAGCAGCCCTCCGGGACAGCTCAATCAGCCCCAGCATTTT. It translates to CASSPPGQLNQPQHF.

The chain recombines TRBV30 with TRBJ1-1; D gene uncertain. The CDR3 spans 14 residues. Trimming removed 3 bases at V and 0 bases at J, with 11 bases between. Per the germline V gene, CDR1 is GTSNPN and CDR2 is SVGIG (reference sequence). CDR3 region: CAWRPNNLNTEAFF. In DNA form, the CDR3 reads TGTGCCTGGAGACCAAATAACTTGAACACTGAAGCTTTCTTT.

The gene calls are TRBV7-2 and TRBJ1-6, with D possibly matching TRBD1 (5 bases). The germline V and J ends were trimmed by 0 bases and 4 bases, with 10 bases remaining between them. Germline CDR1 and CDR2: SGHTA and FQGNSA. The CDR3 spans 16 residues. The CDR3 loop is CASSLAQTVYNSPLHF. The CDR3 bases are TGTGCCAGCAGCTTAGCGCAGACAGTTTATAATTCACCCCTCCACTTT.

The chain recombines TRBV18 with TRBJ1-6; TRBD1 aligns across 8 bases. Germline V gives CDR1 KGHSH, CDR2 LQKENI. V dropped 2 bases and J dropped 6; count of bases not matched to a gene: 3. The CDR3 totals 15 residues. The CDR3 coding sequence is TGTGCCAGCTCACCAGACAGGGGAAGTAATTCACCCCTCCACTTT. Translated: CASSPDRGSNSPLHF.

The V and J genes are TRBV11-1 and TRBJ1-1, with TRBD1 as a possible D gene (5 bases). The V and J ends lost 4 bases and 3 bases respectively, with 9 bases between them. The CDR3 is made up of 13 amino acids. The germline gives CDR1 SGHAT, CDR2 FQDESV (reference sequence). For the CDR3, the DNA is TGTGCCAGCAGCTACCGACAGTACACTGAAGCTTTCTTT. Encoded protein: CASSYRQYTEAFF.

V is TRBV5-1 and J is TRBJ2-1; 10 bases align to TRBD2. In germline, CDR1 is SGHRS, CDR2 YFSETQ. The ends lost 3 bases at V and 3 bases at J; junction bases unmatched: 9. The CDR3 contains 17 residues. The CDR3 region is CASSYLQREGYYNEQFF. CDR3 nucleotides: TGCGCCAGCAGCTACCTACAGCGGGAGGGCTACTACAATGAGCAGTTCTTC. Filled out from reference TRBV5-1 and TRBJ2-1, the complete variable domain reads KAGVTQTPRYLIKTRGQQVTLSCSPISGHRSVSWYQQTPGQGLQFLFEYFSETQRNKGNFPGRFSGRQFSNSRSEMNVSTLELGDSALYLCASSYLQREGYYNEQFFGPGTRLTVL.

This chain links TRBV7-9 with TRBJ2-1, with D possibly matching TRBD2 (6 bases). Looked up from germline, CDR1 is SEHNR and CDR2 is FQNEAQ (reference sequence). The CDR3 contains 19 residues. V shed 1 base and J shed 4 bases, with 23 bases lying between them. As DNA, the CDR3 is TGTGCCAGCAGCTTAGGACTTTTTACGGAGGGGTTGGGGTACAATGAGCAGTTCTTC. Translation: CASSLGLFTEGLGYNEQFF.

J is TRBJ2-1 and V is TRBV7-3; no clear D. Germline V gene sequence: CDR1 SGHTA, CDR2 FQGTGA. There are 14 residues in the CDR3. The V and J ends lost 4 bases and 5 bases respectively, with 12 bases between them. The CDR3 spells CASSSRRQDNEQFF. The CDR3 region has the DNA TGTGCCAGCAGCTCAAGACGGCAGGACAATGAGCAGTTCTTC. Using reference TRBV7-3 and TRBJ2-1 for the parts outside the CDR3, the full variable domain is GAGVSQTPSNKVTEKGKYVELRCDPISGHTALYWYRQSLGQGPEFLIYFQGTGAADDSGLPNDRFFAVRPEGSVSTLKIQRTERGDSAVYLCASSSRRQDNEQFFGPGTRLTVL.

The rearrangement uses TRBV21-1 and TRBJ1-1. TRBV21-1 is marked as a pseudogene. The CDR3 has 13 residues. The CDR3 DNA sequence: TGTGCCAGCGGGGGGGCGATACACACTGAAGCTTTCTTT. It yields the protein CASGGAIHTEAFF.

This chain uses TRBV18 with TRBJ1-1; D is undetermined. CDR1 is KGHSH, CDR2 LQKENI, per germline. Deletions cut 3 bases from V and 1 base from J, with 6 bases between. The CDR3 has 13 amino acids. CDR3 sequence (DNA): TGTGCCAGCTCACCTCCGGGGAACACTGAAGCTTTCTTT. It specifies CASSPPGNTEAFF.

The rearrangement links TRBV6-4 to TRBJ2-1, with D hard to call. CDR1 MRHNA and CDR2 SNTAGT come from the germline V gene. The CDR3 has 16 residues. V shed 6 bases and J shed 0 bases, with 15 bases lying between them. Here the CDR3 DNA reads TGTGCCAGCAGCCCCGGGCCCCTTCGCTCCTACAATGAGCAGTTCTTC. It encodes CASSPGPLRSYNEQFF.

V is TRBV9 and J is TRBJ1-2; 7 bases are a match to TRBD1. The trim removed 0 bases at V and 5 bases at J, leaving 7 bases unmatched. CDR3 length equals 15 residues. Per germline, CDR1 SGDLS and CDR2 YYNGEE. The DNA for the CDR3 is TGTGCCAGCAGCGTAGGACCGACAGGGAATTATGGCTACACCTTC. Amino acid sequence: CASSVGPTGNYGYTF.

This chain links TRBV5-4 with TRBJ2-1; D unclear. Germline V gene lookup returns CDR1 SGHNT and CDR2 YYREEE (reference sequence). This CDR3 comprises 15 residues. Trimming shortened V by 4 bases and J by 4 bases, and 15 bases separated the two germline ends. This chain's CDR3 is CASSEGNLPYNEQFF. CDR3 DNA: TGTGCCAGCAGCGAAGGGAATCTTCCTTACAATGAGCAGTTCTTC.